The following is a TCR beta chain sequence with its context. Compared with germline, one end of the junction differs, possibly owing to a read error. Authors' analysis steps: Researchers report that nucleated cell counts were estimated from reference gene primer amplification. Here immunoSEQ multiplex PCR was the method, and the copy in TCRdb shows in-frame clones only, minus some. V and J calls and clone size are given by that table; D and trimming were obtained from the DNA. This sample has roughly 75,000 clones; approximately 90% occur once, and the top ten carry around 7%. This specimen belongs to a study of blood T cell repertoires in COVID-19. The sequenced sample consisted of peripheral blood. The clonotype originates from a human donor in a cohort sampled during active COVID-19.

CDR3 residues: CASSAGTHYGQYF. CDR3 nucleotide sequence: TGTGCCAGCAGCGCCGGGACTCACTACGGGCAGTACTTC. The rearrangement links TRBV7-2 to TRBJ2-7, with D perhaps TRBD2 (6 bases). The CDR3 consists of 13 residues. Looked up from germline, CDR1 is SGHTA and CDR2 is FQGNSA.